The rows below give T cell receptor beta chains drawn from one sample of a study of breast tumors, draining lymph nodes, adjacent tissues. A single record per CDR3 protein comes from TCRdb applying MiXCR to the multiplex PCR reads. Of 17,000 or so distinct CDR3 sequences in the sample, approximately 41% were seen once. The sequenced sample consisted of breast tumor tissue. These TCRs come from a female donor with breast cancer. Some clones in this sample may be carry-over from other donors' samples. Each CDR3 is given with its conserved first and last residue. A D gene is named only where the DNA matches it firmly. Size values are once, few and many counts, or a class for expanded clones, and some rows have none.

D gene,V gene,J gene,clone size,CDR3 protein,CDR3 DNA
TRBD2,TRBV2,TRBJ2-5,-,CASSEVSGRAGGETQYF,TGTGCCAGCAGTGAAGTTAGCGGGAGGGCCGGGGGGGAGACCCAGTACTTC
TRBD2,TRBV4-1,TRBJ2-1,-,CASSPGTSGGYNEQFF,TGCGCCAGCAGCCCGGGGACTAGCGGGGGCTACAATGAGCAGTTCTTC
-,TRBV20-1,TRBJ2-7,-,CSARGPTYEQYF,TGCAGTGCTAGAGGGCCCACCTACGAGCAGTACTTC
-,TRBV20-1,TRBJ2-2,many,CSASRGSDTGELFF,TGCAGTGCTAGTCGTGGGAGTGACACCGGGGAGCTGTTTTTT
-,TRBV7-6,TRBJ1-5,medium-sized,CASSQGNNQPQHF,TGTGCCAGCAGCCAGGGCAACAATCAGCCCCAGCATTTT
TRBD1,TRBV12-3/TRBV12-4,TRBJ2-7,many,CASSFQGASYEQYF,TGTGCCAGCAGTTTCCAGGGGGCCTCCTACGAGCAGTACTTC
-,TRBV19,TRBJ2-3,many,CASSIDSPHQVRYF,TGTGCCAGTAGTATAGATAGCCCCCATCAGGTCAGGTATTTT
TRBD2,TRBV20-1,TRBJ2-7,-,CSARTSGRNEQYF,TGCAGTGCCCGAACTAGCGGGAGGAACGAGCAGTACTTC
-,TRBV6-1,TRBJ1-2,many,CASSESSGVYGYTF,TGTGCCAGCAGTGAATCATCAGGAGTCTATGGCTACACCTTC
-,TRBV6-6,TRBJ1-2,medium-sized,CASSRTIGYTF,TGTGCCAGCAGTCGGACGATTGGCTACACCTTC
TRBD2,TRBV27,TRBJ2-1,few,CASSLSGNEQFF,TGTGCCAGCAGCCTTAGCGGGAATGAGCAGTTCTTC
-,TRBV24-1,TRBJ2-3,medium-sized,CATSDLPDTQYF,TGTGCCACCAGTGATTTGCCAGATACGCAGTATTTT
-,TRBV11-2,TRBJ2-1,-,CASSLAPGNEQFF,TGTGCCAGCAGCTTAGCCCCGGGGAATGAGCAGTTCTTC